This TCR beta chain was sequenced for a study of blood T cell repertoires in COVID-19. Study in general: Spain, Italy and the United States supplied samples that represented acute and convalescent COVID-19. T cells, B-cell-depleted T cells, or PBMCs supplied cDNA or gDNA.

In germline, CDR1 is SGHNT, CDR2 YYREEE (reference sequence). The CDR3 runs to 13 residues. With 0 bases clipped from V and 6 bases from J, the junction kept 2 bases outside the gene matches. Only in-frame clones appear in the TCRdb table, and some are missing; sequencing was by immunoSEQ multiplex PCR. The data contain more than 250,000 clones, 65% to 90% of them singletons. This sequence was found in a man aged 50 or older with active or convalescent COVID-19. The chain employs TRBV5-4 and TRBJ1-2; 7 bases fit TRBD1. Sequencing input: peripheral blood. The CDR3 nucleotides are TGTGCCAGCAGCTTGGCAGGGGGAGATGGCTACACCTTC. Protein sequence: CASSLAGGDGYTF.